This T cell receptor (beta chain) was recorded in a study of blood T cells in healthy people across ages. Each donor's blood draw was ten milliliters of peripheral blood. A J-beta primer mix and a sample-barcoded 5' primer were used in a second PCR of roughly 6 to 12 cycles. Every sample produced at least 2.5 million CDR3-containing paired-end reads. TCRdb fed the 5' RACE reads into MiXCR, producing one record per CDR3 protein. The data show 1,500,000 or so distinct CDR3 sequences, with roughly 43% seen just once and approximately 4.1% held by the top ten. V was trimmed by 10 bases and J by 5 bases, leaving 8 bases between them. There are 11 residues in the CDR3. CDR1 and CDR2 (germline): MNHEY, SVGEGT.

Sequencing was carried out using blood. This clonotype was obtained from a young woman in good health. The rearrangement uses TRBV6-2 or TRBV6-3 and TRBJ2-2, with a possible D match to TRBD2 (6 bases). Here the CDR3 reads CATSDTGELFF. In nucleotides, the CDR3 is TGTGCCACTAGCGATACCGGGGAGCTGTTTTTT.